A single TCR beta chain is shown here with its context. Its antigen is as yet unknown. Quantitative 5'-RACE was performed with molecular barcodes, and it yielded the TCR beta libraries. TCRdb ran MiXCR on the 5' RACE reads and lists one entry per CDR3 protein. The sample lists roughly 160,000 distinct CDR3 sequences, around 8.9% seen once, with about 14% in the top ten. The germline gives CDR1 MRHNA, CDR2 SNTAGT. V lost 4 bases and J 1 base, leaving 8 bases between the germline ends. CDR3 length: 14 amino acids. The data belong to a study of CD8 T cells in ankylosing spondylitis. General study points: Existing reports had already noted some motif variants in reactive arthritis synovial fluid and blood. Disease-associated clones were CD8+ and fairly uncommon in peripheral blood. Enrichment of disease-linked clones was reportedly significant in matched ankylosing spondylitis synovial fluid.

Sequencing was done on a sample of blood, either unsorted or a sorted T cell fraction (not recorded which). This sequence originates from a female donor with ankylosing spondylitis or in good health (not recorded which). The chain recombines TRBV6-4 with TRBJ2-1; perhaps TRBD2 as D (6 bases). Written as DNA, the CDR3 is TGTGCCAGCAGTGTACTAGCTTCCTACAATGAGCAGTTCTTC. It translates to CASSVLASYNEQFF.